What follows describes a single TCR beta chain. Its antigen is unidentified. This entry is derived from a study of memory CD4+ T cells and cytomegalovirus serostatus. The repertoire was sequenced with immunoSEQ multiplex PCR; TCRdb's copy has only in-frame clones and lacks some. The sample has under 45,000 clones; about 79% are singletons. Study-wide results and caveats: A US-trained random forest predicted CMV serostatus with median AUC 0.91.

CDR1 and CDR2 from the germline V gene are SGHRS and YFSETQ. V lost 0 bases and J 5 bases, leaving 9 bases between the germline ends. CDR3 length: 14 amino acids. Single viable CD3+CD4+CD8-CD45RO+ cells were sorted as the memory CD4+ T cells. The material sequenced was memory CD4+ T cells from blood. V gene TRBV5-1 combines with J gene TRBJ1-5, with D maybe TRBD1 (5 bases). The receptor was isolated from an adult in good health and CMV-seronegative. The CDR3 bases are TGCGCCAGCAGCTTGGGGGGCGAGGATCAGCCCCAGCATTTT. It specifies CASSLGGEDQPQHF.